The next 21 T cell receptor beta chains were all read from a single sample in a study of shared clonotypes between healthy human individuals. As defined, naive CD8 cells were CD45RO-negative and positively selected for CCR7, with terminally differentiated effector memory CD45RA+ cells excluded. Here immunoSEQ multiplex PCR was the method, and the copy in TCRdb shows in-frame clones only, minus some. The data show about 680,000 clones, under 95% seen once. Input material: naive CD8+ T cells sorted from blood. The receptor source for this set is a young man in good health.

The CDR3 protein is CASSVDERQGWGEQFF. CDR3 sequence (DNA): TGTGCCAGCAGCGTAGACGAGAGACAGGGGTGGGGTGAGCAGTTCTTC. The chain employs TRBV9 and TRBJ2-1, with 8 bases matching TRBD1. This CDR3 spans 16 amino acids. Germline loops: CDR1 SGDLS, CDR2 YYNGEE. J gave up 9 bases and V 0 bases, and 11 bases lay outside the gene matches. Complete variable domain (other parts from reference TRBV9 and TRBJ2-1): DSGVTQTPKHLITATGQRVTLRCSPRSGDLSVYWYQQSLDQGLQFLIQYYNGEERAKGNILERFSAQQFPDLHSELNLSSLELGDSALYFCASSVDERQGWGEQFFGPGTRLTVL.

The table lists this clone with a count of one. J is TRBJ2-7 and V is TRBV15, with 7 nucleotides matching TRBD1. This CDR3 is built from 14 residues. CDR1 and CDR2 from the germline V gene are LNHNV and YYDKDF (reference sequence). The J segment lost 5 bases and the V segment lost 3 bases, leaving 7 bases of the junction unmatched. The CDR3 region has the DNA TGTGCCACCAGCAGGGACAGGTCTTTCAACGAGCAGTACTTC. It is translated as CATSRDRSFNEQYF.

CDR3 sequence (DNA): TGTGCCAGCAGCTCCGGGACTAGCGGGACTATCCAAGAGACCCAGTACTTC. It encodes CASSSGTSGTIQETQYF. The chain employs TRBV7-9 and TRBJ2-5; 13 nucleotides match TRBD2. Per germline, CDR1 SEHNR and CDR2 FQNEAQ (reference sequence). The trim removed 4 bases at V and 1 base at J, leaving 6 bases unmatched. This CDR3 contains 17 residues. Full variable domain (outside the CDR3, taken from reference TRBV7-9 and TRBJ2-5): DTGVSQNPRHKITKRGQNVTFRCDPISEHNRLYWYRQTLGQGPEFLTYFQNEAQLEKSRLLSDRFSAERPKGSFSTLEIQRTEQGDSAMYLCASSSGTSGTIQETQYFGPGTRLLVL.

The rearrangement links TRBV7-9 to TRBJ2-1; D gene ambiguous. Per the germline V gene, CDR1 is SEHNR and CDR2 is FQNEAQ (reference sequence). V was clipped by 8 bases and J by 9 bases, with 14 bases between them. The CDR3 runs to 12 residues. The DNA of the CDR3 is TGTGCCAGCGAATTGCCGGATGGTGAGCAGTTCTTC. It specifies CASELPDGEQFF.

The V call is TRBV4-3, the J call TRBJ2-7, with D possibly being TRBD1 (7 bases). Per germline, CDR1 LGHNA and CDR2 YSLEER. The CDR3 has 16 residues. Trimming pared 0 bases from V and 6 bases from J, leaving 18 bases between. This CDR3 is CASSQDLTGLGSEQYF. CDR3 sequence (DNA): TGCGCCAGCAGCCAAGATTTGACAGGGCTCGGGAGCGAGCAGTACTTC.

Note on this clone: Other nucleotide sequences in the sample specify the same CDR3. The rearrangement uses TRBV9 and TRBJ2-7, with D possibly being TRBD1 (6 bases). The V gene's germline CDR1 is SGDLS and CDR2 YYNGEE. The germline V and J ends were trimmed by 0 bases and 4 bases, with 11 bases remaining between them. This CDR3 has 14 residues. The chain's CDR3 is CASSVGGTTYEQYF. The DNA for the CDR3 is TGTGCCAGCAGCGTAGGTGGGACAACATACGAGCAGTACTTC.

V gene TRBV7-9 combines with J gene TRBJ2-7; the match to TRBD2 covers 11 bases. Trimming cost V 5 bases and J 3 bases; bases outside gene matches: 12. CDR3 length: 17 residues. Germline V gene lookup returns CDR1 SEHNR and CDR2 FQNEAQ (reference sequence). The CDR3 nucleotides are TGTGCCAGCAGCACGCCTCTAGCGGGGGGAACTAACTACGAGCAGTACTTC. It is translated as CASSTPLAGGTNYEQYF.

V gene TRBV6-1 combines with J gene TRBJ2-7, with no clear D. Looked up from germline, CDR1 is MNHNS and CDR2 is SASEGT. This CDR3 region has 11 residues. Between the trimmed V and J ends, which lost 3 bases and 5 bases, there was a span of 5 bases. The CDR3 sequence: CASSDQNEQYF. In DNA, the CDR3 is TGTGCCAGCAGTGATCAGAACGAGCAGTACTTC.

As for this clone: Being one base from a much bigger clone, this may be a read error. The CDR3, as DNA: TGTGCCAGTAGAATAGCGGGATTCGTCAATGAGCGGTTCTTC. Its protein product is CASRIAGFVNERFF. The chain combines TRBV27 with TRBJ2-1; 8 bases align to TRBD2. Looked up from germline, CDR1 is MNHEY and CDR2 is SMNVEV (reference sequence). This CDR3 comprises 14 residues.

As regards this clone: The junction differs from germline at one of its ends, possibly a read error. V and J are TRBV27 and TRBJ1-2, with 12 nucleotides matching TRBD1. Germline V CDR1 and CDR2: MNHEY, SMNVEV (reference sequence). The CDR3 covers 14 residues. CDR3 amino acids: CASSHGAGTGGCTF. In nucleotides, the CDR3 is TGTGCCAGCAGCCATGGAGCGGGGACAGGGGGCTGCACCTTC.

This sequence joins TRBV2 and TRBJ2-1, with 9 bases matching TRBD2. V shed 2 bases and J 2 bases; nucleotides not matched to a gene: 4. The CDR3 is made up of 16 amino acids. Germline-derived CDR1 and CDR2 are SNHLY and FYNNEI. In DNA, the CDR3 is TGTGCCAGCAGTGAACGGGCTAGCGGGACCTACAATGAGCAGTTCTTC. It is translated as CASSERASGTYNEQFF.

The chain uses TRBV10-2 and TRBJ2-5; TRBD1 is a possible D gene (6 bases). V was pared by 9 bases and J by 4 bases, with 12 bases between. Germline V gene data show CDR1 as WSHSY and CDR2 as SAAADI. This CDR3 has 12 amino acids. The CDR3 loop reads CASLGRGETQYF. CDR3 in DNA: TGCGCCAGTTTGGGCAGGGGAGAGACCCAGTACTTC.

The V and J genes are TRBV7-7 and TRBJ2-3; D unclear. V dropped 5 bases and J dropped 1 base, with 16 bases sitting between them. The CDR3 totals 16 residues. Germline CDR1 SSHAT, CDR2 FNYEAQ (reference sequence). The CDR3 region is CASSASWGGGTDTQYF. In DNA form, the CDR3 reads TGTGCCAGCAGCGCAAGTTGGGGTGGGGGCACAGATACGCAGTATTTT.

The chain employs TRBV7-9 and TRBJ1-5; D might be TRBD1 (6 bases). In germline, CDR1 is SEHNR, CDR2 FQNEAQ (reference sequence). This CDR3 region has 15 residues. Trimming left V 4 bases short and J 6 bases short, with 16 bases between. Here the CDR3 DNA reads TGTGCCAGCAGCTCAGGCGGGACAAGACTTCAGCCCCAGCATTTT. This sequence encodes CASSSGGTRLQPQHF.

The chain joins TRBV9 to TRBJ2-2; D gene unclear. The CDR3 covers 14 residues. Germline V gene sequence: CDR1 SGDLS, CDR2 YYNGEE. V was shortened by 0 bases and J by 6 bases, with 9 bases between the two germline ends. CDR3 nucleotide sequence: TGTGCCAGCAGCGTAGCTCGGCATGCCGGGGAGCTGTTTTTT. This gives the protein CASSVARHAGELFF. The complete variable domain, with remaining parts taken from reference TRBV9 and TRBJ2-2, reads DSGVTQTPKHLITATGQRVTLRCSPRSGDLSVYWYQQSLDQGLQFLIQYYNGEERAKGNILERFSAQQFPDLHSELNLSSLELGDSALYFCASSVARHAGELFFGEGSRLTVL.

V gene TRBV11-2 combines with J gene TRBJ2-1; D is ambiguous. Germline lookup yields CDR1 SGHAT and CDR2 FQNNGV. Trimming pared 2 bases from V and 8 bases from J, leaving 7 bases between. The length of the CDR3 is 12 residues. Here the CDR3 reads CASSLSGDEQFF. Here the CDR3 DNA reads TGTGCCAGCAGCTTATCAGGCGATGAGCAGTTCTTC. Full variable domain (remainder filled in from reference TRBV11-2 and TRBJ2-1): EAGVAQSPRYKIIEKRQSVAFWCNPISGHATLYWYQQILGQGPKLLIQFQNNGVVDDSQLPKDRFSAERLKGVDSTLKIQPAKLEDSAVYLCASSLSGDEQFFGPGTRLTVL.

This sequence joins TRBV7-9 and TRBJ2-1, with TRBD1 matching 8 bases. This CDR3 region has 13 residues. Germline V lookup: CDR1 SEHNR, CDR2 FQNEAQ (reference sequence). With V trimmed by 4 bases and J by 5 bases, 1 base remained unmatched. This CDR3 reads CASSWTGNNEQFF. The CDR3 DNA follows: TGTGCCAGCAGCTGGACAGGGAACAATGAGCAGTTCTTC.

The V call is TRBV29-1, the J call TRBJ2-1; 9 bases map to TRBD2. The trim removed 0 bases at V and 8 bases at J, leaving 11 bases unmatched. This CDR3 is 16 amino acids long. In germline, CDR1 is SQVTM, CDR2 ANQGSEA. CDR3 sequence: CSVEDPGAGGPHEQFF. As DNA, the CDR3 is TGCAGCGTTGAAGACCCGGGGGCGGGAGGGCCCCATGAGCAGTTCTTC.

The chain's CDR3 is CASSVGLSGRWTDTQYF. CDR3 nucleotides: TGTGCCAGCAGCGTAGGGCTCAGCGGGAGGTGGACAGATACGCAGTATTTT. The chain links TRBV9 to TRBJ2-3; 9 bases are a match to TRBD2. Germline V lookup: CDR1 SGDLS, CDR2 YYNGEE. The junction had 8 bases not matched to a gene; V was cut back by 0 bases and J by 3 bases. CDR3 length: 17 residues.

This clone came up a few times. The chain is built from TRBV7-9 and TRBJ2-1; 10 bases are a match to TRBD1. Germline CDR1 reads SEHNR; CDR2 reads FQNEAQ (reference sequence). CDR3 length: 16 amino acids. The V segment lost 5 bases and the J segment 0 bases; nucleotides outside the gene matches: 4. CDR3 amino acids: CASSPGTGDSYNEQFF. The CDR3 coding sequence is TGTGCCAGCAGCCCCGGGACAGGGGACTCCTACAATGAGCAGTTCTTC.

The gene calls are TRBV28 and TRBJ2-2, with 7 bases fitting TRBD1. Losses at the gene ends were 3 bases for V and 2 bases for J; bases not matched to a gene: 6. This CDR3 is 16 amino acids long. Germline CDR1 reads MDHEN; CDR2 reads SYDVKM. In DNA, the CDR3 is TGTGCCAGCAGTTTCCCCGGGACAGTCAACACCGGGGAGCTGTTTTTT. It codes for CASSFPGTVNTGELFF.